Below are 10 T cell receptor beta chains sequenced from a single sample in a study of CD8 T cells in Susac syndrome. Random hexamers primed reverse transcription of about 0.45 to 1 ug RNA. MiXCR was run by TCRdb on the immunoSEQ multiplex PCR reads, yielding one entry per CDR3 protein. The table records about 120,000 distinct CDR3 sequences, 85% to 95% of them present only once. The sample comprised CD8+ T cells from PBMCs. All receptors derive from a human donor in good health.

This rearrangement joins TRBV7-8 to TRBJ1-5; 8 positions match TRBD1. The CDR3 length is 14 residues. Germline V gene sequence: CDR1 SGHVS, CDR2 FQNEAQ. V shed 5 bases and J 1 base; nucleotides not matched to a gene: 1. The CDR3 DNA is TGTGCCAGCAGCCGGGACAGGAGCAATCAGCCCCAGCATTTT. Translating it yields CASSRDRSNQPQHF.

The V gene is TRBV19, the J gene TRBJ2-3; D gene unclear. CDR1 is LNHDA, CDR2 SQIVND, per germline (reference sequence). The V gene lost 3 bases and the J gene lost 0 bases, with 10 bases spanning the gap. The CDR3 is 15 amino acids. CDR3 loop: CASSINGFSTDTQYF. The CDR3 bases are TGTGCCAGTAGTATTAACGGCTTCAGCACAGATACGCAGTATTTT.

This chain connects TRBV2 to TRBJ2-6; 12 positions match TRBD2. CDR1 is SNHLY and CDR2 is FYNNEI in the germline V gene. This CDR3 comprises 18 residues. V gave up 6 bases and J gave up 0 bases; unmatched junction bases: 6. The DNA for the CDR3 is TGTGCCAGCAGAGGGGGACTAGCGGGTGGCTCTGGGGCCAACGTCCTGACTTTC. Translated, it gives CASRGGLAGGSGANVLTF.

The CDR3 sequence: CASKRDVTEAFF. The CDR3 nucleotides read TGTGCCAGCAAGAGGGACGTCACTGAAGCTTTCTTT. The chain joins TRBV7-9 to TRBJ1-1; possible D gene TRBD1, 5 bases. Trimming stripped 7 bases from V and 4 bases from J, with 10 bases between. The germline CDR1 and CDR2 sequences are SEHNR and FQNEAQ (reference sequence). CDR3 size: 12 residues. The complete variable domain, with remaining parts taken from reference TRBV7-9 and TRBJ1-1, reads DTGVSQNPRHKITKRGQNVTFRCDPISEHNRLYWYRQTLGQGPEFLTYFQNEAQLEKSRLLSDRFSAERPKGSFSTLEIQRTEQGDSAMYLCASKRDVTEAFFGQGTRLTVV.

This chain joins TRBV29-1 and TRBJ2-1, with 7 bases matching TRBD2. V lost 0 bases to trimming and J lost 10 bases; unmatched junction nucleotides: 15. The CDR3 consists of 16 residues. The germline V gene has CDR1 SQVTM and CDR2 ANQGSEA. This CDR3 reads CSVEEDAGVRGGEQFF. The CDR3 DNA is TGCAGCGTTGAAGAGGATGCGGGAGTGAGGGGTGGCGAGCAGTTCTTC.

CDR3 amino acids: CASSTDPAGGASNEQFF. The CDR3 nucleotides are TGCGCCAGCAGCACCGACCCAGCGGGAGGGGCATCCAATGAGCAGTTCTTC. This rearrangement joins TRBV5-1 to TRBJ2-1; 10 nucleotides align to TRBD2. Germline V gene lookup returns CDR1 SGHRS and CDR2 YFSETQ. The J segment lost 6 bases and the V segment lost 4 bases, leaving 13 bases of the junction unmatched. The CDR3 extends over 17 amino acids.

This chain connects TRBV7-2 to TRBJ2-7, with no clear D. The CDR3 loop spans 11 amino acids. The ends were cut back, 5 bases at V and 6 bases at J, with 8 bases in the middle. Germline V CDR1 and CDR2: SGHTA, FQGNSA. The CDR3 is CASSAHGEQYF. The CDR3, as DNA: TGTGCCAGCAGCGCGCACGGCGAGCAGTACTTC. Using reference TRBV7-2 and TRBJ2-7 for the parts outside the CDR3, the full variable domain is GAGVSQSPSNKVTEKGKDVELRCDPISGHTALYWYRQSLGQGLEFLIYFQGNSAPDKSGLPSDRFSAERTGGSVSTLTIQRTQQEDSAVYLCASSAHGEQYFGPGTRLTVT.

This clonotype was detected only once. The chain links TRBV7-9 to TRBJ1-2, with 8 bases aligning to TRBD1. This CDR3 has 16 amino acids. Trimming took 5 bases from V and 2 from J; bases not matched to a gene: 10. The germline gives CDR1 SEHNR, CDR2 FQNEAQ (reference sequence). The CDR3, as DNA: TGTGCCAGCAGCCGGACCGGGACAGGAACAAACTATGGCTACACCTTC. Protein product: CASSRTGTGTNYGYTF.

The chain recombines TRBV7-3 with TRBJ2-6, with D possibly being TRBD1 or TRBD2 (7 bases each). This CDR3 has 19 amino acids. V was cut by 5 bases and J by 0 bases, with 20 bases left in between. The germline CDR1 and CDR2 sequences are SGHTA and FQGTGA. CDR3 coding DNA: TGTGCCAGCAGCGCCCAGGGGGGGACTTTCCCCTCTGGGGCCAACGTCCTGACTTTC. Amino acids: CASSAQGGTFPSGANVLTF.

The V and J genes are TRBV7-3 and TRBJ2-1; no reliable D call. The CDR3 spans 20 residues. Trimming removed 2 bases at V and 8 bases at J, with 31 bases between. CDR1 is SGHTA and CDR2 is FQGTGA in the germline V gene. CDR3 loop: CASSLLLRLGRTRAGDEQFF. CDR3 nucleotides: TGTGCCAGCAGCTTATTACTACGTCTAGGCAGGACGCGCGCCGGCGATGAGCAGTTCTTC.